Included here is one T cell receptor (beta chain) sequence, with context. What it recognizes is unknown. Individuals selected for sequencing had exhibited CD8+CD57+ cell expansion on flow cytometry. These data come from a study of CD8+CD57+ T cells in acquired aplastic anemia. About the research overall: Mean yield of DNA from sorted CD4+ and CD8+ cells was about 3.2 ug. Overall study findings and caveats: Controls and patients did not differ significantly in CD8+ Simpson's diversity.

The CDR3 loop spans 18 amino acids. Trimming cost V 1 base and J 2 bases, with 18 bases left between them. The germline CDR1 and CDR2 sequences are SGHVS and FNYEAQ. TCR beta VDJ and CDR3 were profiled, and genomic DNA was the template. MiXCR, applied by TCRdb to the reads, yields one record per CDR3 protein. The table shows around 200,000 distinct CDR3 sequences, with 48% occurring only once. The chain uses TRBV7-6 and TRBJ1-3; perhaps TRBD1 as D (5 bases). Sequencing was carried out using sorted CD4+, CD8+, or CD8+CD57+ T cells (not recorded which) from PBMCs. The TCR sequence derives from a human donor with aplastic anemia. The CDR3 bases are TGTGCCAGCAGCTTAGTCGACAGTTCAGGGCCCACTGGAAACACCATATATTTT. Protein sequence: CASSLVDSSGPTGNTIYF.